The present TCR beta chain was sequenced within a study of blood T cell repertoires in COVID-19. Study information: Samples of COVID-19 (acute and convalescent) were obtained from the United States, Italy and Spain. PBMCs, B-cell-depleted T cells, or T cells were the source of the cDNA or gDNA that made up the material.

Under the authors' procedure: Quantification of nucleated cells was approximated via reference gene primer amplification. The repertoire was sequenced with immunoSEQ multiplex PCR; TCRdb's copy has only in-frame clones and lacks some. V and J calls and clone size are those listed in that table; D and trimming were worked out from the DNA. The top ten clones hold under 15% of a sample with over 250,000 clones, 70% to 90% of them seen once. The J segment lost 1 base and the V segment lost 3 bases, leaving 9 bases of the junction unmatched. The CDR3 is 16 residues long. CDR1 MGHRA and CDR2 YSYEKL come from the germline V gene.

Sample: peripheral blood. The chain joins TRBV4-1 to TRBJ2-7; 7 bases map to TRBD1. This receptor was identified in a woman in her fifties or sixties with acute or convalescent COVID-19. This chain's CDR3 is CASSQVQGVLSYEQYF. The CDR3 coding sequence is TGCGCCAGCAGCCAGGTGCAGGGGGTCCTTTCCTACGAGCAGTACTTC.